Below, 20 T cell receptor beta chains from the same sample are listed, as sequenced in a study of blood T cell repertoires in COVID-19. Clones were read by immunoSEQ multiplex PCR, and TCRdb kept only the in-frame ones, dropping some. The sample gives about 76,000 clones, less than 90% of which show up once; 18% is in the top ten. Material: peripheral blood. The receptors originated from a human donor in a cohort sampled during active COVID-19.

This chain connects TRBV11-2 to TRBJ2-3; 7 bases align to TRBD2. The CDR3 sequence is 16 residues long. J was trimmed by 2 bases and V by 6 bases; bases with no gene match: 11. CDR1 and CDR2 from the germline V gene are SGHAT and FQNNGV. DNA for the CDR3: TGTGCCAGCAGATTTTGGGCGGGGGAGAACACAGATACGCAGTATTTT. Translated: CASRFWAGENTDTQYF.

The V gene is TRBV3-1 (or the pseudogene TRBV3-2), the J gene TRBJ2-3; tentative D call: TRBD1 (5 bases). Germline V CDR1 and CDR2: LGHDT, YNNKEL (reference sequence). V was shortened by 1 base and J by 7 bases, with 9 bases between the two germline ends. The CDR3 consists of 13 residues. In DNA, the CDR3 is TGTGCCAGCAGCCAAGCAGGGTACTATACGCAGTATTTT. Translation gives CASSQAGYYTQYF.

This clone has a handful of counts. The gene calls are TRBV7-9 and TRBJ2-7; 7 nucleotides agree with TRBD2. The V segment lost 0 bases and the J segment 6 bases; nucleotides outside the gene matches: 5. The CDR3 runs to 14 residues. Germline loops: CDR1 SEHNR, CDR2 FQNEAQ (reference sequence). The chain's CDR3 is CASSLAAAGSEQYF. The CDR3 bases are TGTGCCAGCAGCTTAGCGGCAGCGGGGAGCGAGCAGTACTTC.

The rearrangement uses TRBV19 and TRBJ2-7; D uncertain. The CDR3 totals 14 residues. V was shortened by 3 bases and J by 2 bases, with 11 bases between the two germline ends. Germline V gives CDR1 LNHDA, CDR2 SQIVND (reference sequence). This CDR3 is CASSISSMAYEQYF. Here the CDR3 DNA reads TGTGCCAGTAGTATTAGTTCAATGGCCTACGAGCAGTACTTC.

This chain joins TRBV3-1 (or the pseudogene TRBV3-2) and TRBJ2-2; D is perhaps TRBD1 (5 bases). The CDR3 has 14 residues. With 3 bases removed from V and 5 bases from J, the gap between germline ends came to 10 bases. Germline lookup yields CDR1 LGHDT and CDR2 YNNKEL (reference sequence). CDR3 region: CASSHRSGTGELFF. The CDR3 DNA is TGTGCCAGCAGCCATCGATCAGGGACCGGGGAGCTGTTTTTT.

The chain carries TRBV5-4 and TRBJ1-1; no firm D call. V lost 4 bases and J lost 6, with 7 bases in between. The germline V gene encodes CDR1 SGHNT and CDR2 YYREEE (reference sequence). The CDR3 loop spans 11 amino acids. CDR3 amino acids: CASSLGAEAFF. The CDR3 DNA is TGTGCCAGCAGCCTGGGCGCTGAAGCTTTCTTT. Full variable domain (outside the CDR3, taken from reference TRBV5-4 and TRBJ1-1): ETGVTQSPTHLIKTRGQQVTLRCSSQSGHNTVSWYQQALGQGPQFIFQYYREEENGRGNFPPRFSGLQFPNYSSELNVNALELDDSALYLCASSLGAEAFFGQGTRLTVV.

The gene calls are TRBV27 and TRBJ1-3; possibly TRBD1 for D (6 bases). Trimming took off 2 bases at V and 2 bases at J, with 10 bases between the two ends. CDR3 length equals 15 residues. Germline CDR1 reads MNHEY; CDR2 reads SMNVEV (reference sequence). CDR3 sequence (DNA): TGTGCCAGCAGTTTAATGGCAGGGGCTGGAAACACCATATATTTT. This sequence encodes CASSLMAGAGNTIYF.

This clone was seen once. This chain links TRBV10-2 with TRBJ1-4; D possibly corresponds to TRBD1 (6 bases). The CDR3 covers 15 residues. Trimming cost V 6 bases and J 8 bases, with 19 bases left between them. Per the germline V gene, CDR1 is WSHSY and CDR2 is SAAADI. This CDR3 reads CASRDGRRGGEKLFF. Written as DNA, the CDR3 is TGCGCCAGCAGGGACGGTCGCAGGGGAGGGGAAAAACTGTTTTTT.

CDR3 amino acids: CASSMTASGTGVAKTQYF. CDR3 bases: TGTGCCAGTAGTATGACGGCTTCCGGGACAGGGGTTGCGAAGACCCAGTACTTC. V and J are TRBV19 and TRBJ2-5; TRBD1 agrees at 10 bases. CDR3 length: 18 amino acids. Trimming removed 3 bases from V and 6 bases from J; junction bases left unmatched: 16. The germline V gene has CDR1 LNHDA and CDR2 SQIVND (reference sequence).

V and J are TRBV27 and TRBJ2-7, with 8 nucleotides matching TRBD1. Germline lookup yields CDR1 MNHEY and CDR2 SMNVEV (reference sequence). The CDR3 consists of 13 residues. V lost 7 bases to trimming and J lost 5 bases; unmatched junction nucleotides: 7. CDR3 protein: CASIGRGQDEQYF. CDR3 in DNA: TGTGCCAGCATCGGGCGGGGACAGGACGAGCAGTACTTC.

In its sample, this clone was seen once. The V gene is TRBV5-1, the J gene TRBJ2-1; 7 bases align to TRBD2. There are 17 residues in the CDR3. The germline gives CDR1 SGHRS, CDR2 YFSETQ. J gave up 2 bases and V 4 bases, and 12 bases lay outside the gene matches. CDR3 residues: CASSLLSGGKPYNEQFF. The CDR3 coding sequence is TGCGCCAGCAGCCTACTCTCCGGGGGGAAACCCTACAATGAGCAGTTCTTC.

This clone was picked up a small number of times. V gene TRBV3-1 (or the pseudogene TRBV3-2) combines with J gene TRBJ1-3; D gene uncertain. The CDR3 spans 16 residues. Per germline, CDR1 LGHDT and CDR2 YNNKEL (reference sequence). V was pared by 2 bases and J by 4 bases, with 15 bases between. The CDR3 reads CASSQNLLGGGNTIYF. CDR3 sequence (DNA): TGTGCCAGCAGCCAAAACCTTTTGGGCGGGGGAAACACCATATATTTT.

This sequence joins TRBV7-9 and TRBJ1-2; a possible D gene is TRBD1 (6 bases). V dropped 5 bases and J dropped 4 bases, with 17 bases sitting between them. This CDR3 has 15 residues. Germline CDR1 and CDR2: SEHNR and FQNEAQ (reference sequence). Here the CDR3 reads CASSTSGALLYGYTF. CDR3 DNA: TGTGCCAGCAGCACGTCAGGGGCCCTGCTCTATGGCTACACCTTC.

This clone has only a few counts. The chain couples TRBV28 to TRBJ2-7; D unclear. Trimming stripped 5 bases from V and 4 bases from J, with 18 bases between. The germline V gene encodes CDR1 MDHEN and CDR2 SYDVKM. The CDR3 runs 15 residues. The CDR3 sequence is CASSNLLSPGYEQYF. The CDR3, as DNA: TGTGCCAGCAGTAACCTACTCTCCCCAGGTTACGAGCAGTACTTC.

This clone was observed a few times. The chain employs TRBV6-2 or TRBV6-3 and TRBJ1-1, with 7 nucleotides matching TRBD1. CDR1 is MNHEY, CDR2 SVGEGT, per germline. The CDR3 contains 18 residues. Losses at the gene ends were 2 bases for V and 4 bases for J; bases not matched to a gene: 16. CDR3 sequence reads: CASSYPLTGNARSTEAFF. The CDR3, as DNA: TGTGCCAGCAGTTACCCATTGACAGGGAACGCACGGAGCACTGAAGCTTTCTTT.

The CDR3 spells CASSRLAGGNTGELFF. For the CDR3, the DNA is TGCGCCAGCAGCCGCCTAGCGGGGGGGAACACCGGGGAGCTGTTTTTT. V usage is TRBV4-1 and J usage is TRBJ2-2; 11 positions match TRBD2. The CDR3 spans 16 residues. Germline CDR1 is MGHRA and CDR2 is YSYEKL. V was pared by 4 bases and J by 1 base, with 2 bases of the junction left unmatched.

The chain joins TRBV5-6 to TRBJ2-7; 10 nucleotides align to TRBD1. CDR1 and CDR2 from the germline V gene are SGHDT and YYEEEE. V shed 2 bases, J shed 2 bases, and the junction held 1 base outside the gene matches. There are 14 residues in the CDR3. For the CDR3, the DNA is TGTGCCAGCAGCTTCGGGACAGGGGCCTACGAGCAGTACTTC. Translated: CASSFGTGAYEQYF.

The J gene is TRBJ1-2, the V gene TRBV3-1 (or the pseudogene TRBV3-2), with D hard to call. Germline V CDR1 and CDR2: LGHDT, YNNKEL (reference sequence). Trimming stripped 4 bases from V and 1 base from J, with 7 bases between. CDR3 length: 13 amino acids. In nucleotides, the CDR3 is TGTGCCAGCAGCCCACCAGATAACTATGGCTACACCTTC. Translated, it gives CASSPPDNYGYTF.

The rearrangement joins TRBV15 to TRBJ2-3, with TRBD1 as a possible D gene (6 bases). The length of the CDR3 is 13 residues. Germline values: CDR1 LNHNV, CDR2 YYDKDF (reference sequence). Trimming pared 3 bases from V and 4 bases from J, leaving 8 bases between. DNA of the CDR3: TGTGCCACCAGCAGCCGACAGGCAGATACGCAGTATTTT. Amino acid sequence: CATSSRQADTQYF.

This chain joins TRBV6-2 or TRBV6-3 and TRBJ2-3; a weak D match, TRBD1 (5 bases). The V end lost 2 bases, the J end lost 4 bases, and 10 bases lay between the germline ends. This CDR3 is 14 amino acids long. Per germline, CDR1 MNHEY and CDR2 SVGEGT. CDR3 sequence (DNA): TGTGCCAGCAGTTACAGGGGCGACGCAGATACGCAGTATTTT. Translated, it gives CASSYRGDADTQYF.